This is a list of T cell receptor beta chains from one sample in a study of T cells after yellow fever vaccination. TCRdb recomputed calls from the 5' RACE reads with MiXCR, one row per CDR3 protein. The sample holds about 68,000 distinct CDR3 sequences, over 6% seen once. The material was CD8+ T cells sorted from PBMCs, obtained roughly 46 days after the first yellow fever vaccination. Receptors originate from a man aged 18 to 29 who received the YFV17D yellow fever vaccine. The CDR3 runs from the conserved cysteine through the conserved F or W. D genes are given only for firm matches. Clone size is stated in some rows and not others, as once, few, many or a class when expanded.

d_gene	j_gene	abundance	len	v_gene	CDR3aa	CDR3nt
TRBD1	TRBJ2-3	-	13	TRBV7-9	CASRDRSTDTQYF	TGTGCCAGCCGGGACAGGAGCACAGATACGCAGTATTTT
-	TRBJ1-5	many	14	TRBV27	CASRPLPPNQPQHF	TGTGCCAGCAGGCCCCTACCCCCCAATCAGCCCCAGCATTTT
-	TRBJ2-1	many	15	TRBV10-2	CASRLSGSSYNEQFF	TGCGCCAGCAGACTAAGCGGAAGCTCCTACAATGAGCAGTTCTTC
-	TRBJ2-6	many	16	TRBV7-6	CASSEEGSSGANVLTF	TGTGCCAGCAGCGAGGAAGGGTCCTCTGGGGCCAACGTCCTGACTTTC
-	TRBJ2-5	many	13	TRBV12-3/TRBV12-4	CASGRGEGETQYF	TGTGCCAGCGGTAGGGGGGAAGGGGAGACCCAGTACTTC
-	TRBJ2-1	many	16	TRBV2	CASSLDLPSSYNEQFF	TGTGCCAGCAGTTTGGACCTACCTAGCTCCTACAATGAGCAGTTCTTC
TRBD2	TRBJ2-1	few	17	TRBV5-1	CASSLTWGGRVYNEQFF	TGCGCCAGCAGCTTGACTTGGGGGGGGAGAGTCTACAATGAGCAGTTCTTC
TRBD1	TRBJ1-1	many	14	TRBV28	CASEDRGTNTEAFF	TGTGCCAGCGAGGACAGGGGAACGAACACTGAAGCTTTCTTT
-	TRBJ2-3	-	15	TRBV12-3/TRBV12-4	CASRGGQLYTDTQYF	TGTGCCAGCAGGGGAGGACAGTTATACACAGATACGCAGTATTTT
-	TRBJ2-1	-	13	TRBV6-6	CASSPPSLVLEFF	TGTGCCAGCAGTCCTCCCTCTCTAGTGTTAGAGTTCTTC
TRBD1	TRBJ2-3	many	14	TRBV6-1	CASKTGGGTDTQYF	TGTGCCAGCAAGACAGGGGGTGGCACAGATACGCAGTATTTT
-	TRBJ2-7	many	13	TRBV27	CASSFGGSYEQYF	TGTGCCAGCAGTTTCGGGGGAAGCTACGAGCAGTACTTC
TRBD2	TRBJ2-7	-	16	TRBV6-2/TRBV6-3	CASSYSKLAGHHEQYF	TGTGCCAGCAGTTACTCGAAACTAGCGGGGCACCACGAGCAGTACTTC
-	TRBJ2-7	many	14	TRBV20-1	CSARDRDTFYEQYF	TGCAGTGCTAGAGACCGGGACACCTTCTACGAGCAGTACTTC
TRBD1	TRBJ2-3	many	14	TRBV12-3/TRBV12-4	CASTTGGGGGTQYF	TGTGCCAGCACGACAGGGGGTGGGGGAGGTACGCAGTATTTT
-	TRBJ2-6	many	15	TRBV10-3	CAISDSFTGANVLTF	TGTGCCATCAGTGATAGTTTTACTGGGGCCAACGTCCTGACTTTC
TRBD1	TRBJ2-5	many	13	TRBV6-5	CASRPQGGETQYF	TGTGCCAGCAGGCCACAGGGGGGAGAGACCCAGTACTTC
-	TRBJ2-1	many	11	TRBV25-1	CASSEYDEQFF	TGTGCCAGCAGTGAATATGATGAGCAGTTCTTC
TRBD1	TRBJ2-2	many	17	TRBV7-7	CASSLYPKTGGTGELFF	TGTGCCAGCAGCTTATACCCTAAAACAGGGGGGACCGGGGAGCTGTTTTTT
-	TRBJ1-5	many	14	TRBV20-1	CSARDMRENQPQHF	TGCAGTGCTAGAGACATGAGGGAAAATCAGCCCCAGCATTTT
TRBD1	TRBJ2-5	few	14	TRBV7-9	CASTSDRGRETQYF	TGTGCCAGCACCTCGGACAGGGGGCGAGAGACCCAGTACTTC
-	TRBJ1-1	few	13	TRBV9	CASSEGPHTEAFF	TGTGCCAGCAGCGAGGGGCCCCACACTGAAGCTTTCTTT